The clone carrying this T cell receptor beta chain has at least ten counts. V shed 3 bases and J 7 bases; nucleotides not matched to a gene: 9. Germline CDR1 reads KGHSH; CDR2 reads LQKENI. CDR3 size: 16 residues. This specimen belongs to a study of human T cells and chemical hapten exposure. Study-wide background: Patients, chiefly female, had alopecia areata, totalis or universalis.

The time point: patch test 1, 2 weeks after DPC sensitization. Sample treatment: therapeutic diphenylcyclopropenone sensitization with weekly scalp DPC. Ahead of each patch test application, blood was drawn. Researchers extracted total RNA from unfractionated whole blood. TCRdb used MiXCR to reprocess the RACE reads, holding one entry per CDR3 protein. This table has approximately 71,000 distinct CDR3 sequences, over 7.5% appearing once. The TCR was taken from a middle-aged woman with alopecia areata. Some clones in this sample may be carry-over from other donors' samples. The source material was whole blood, sampled in connection with sensitization to the hapten diphenylcyclopropenone (DPC). The J gene is TRBJ1-6, the V gene TRBV18; 7 bases line up with TRBD1. The CDR3 DNA reads as TGTGCCAGCTCACCGACACAGGGGACGTTGAATTCACCCCTCCACTTT. It encodes CASSPTQGTLNSPLHF.